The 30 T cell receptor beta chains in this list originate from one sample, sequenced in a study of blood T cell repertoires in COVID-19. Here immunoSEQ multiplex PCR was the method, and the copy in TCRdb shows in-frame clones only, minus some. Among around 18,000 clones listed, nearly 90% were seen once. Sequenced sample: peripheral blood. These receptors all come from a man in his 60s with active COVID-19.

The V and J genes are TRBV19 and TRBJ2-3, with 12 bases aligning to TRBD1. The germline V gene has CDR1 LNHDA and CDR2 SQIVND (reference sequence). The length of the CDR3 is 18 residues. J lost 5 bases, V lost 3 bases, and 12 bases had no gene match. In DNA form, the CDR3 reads TGTGCCAGTAGTATCACCTCGGCGGGACAGGGGGCGCAAGATACGCAGTATTTT. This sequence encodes CASSITSAGQGAQDTQYF.

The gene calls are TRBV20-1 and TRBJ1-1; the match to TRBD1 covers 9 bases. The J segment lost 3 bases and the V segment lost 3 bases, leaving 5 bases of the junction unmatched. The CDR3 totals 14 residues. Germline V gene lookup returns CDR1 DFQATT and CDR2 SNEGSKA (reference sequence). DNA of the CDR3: TGCAGTGCTAGTTCTGGGACAGGGTACACTGAAGCTTTCTTT. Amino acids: CSASSGTGYTEAFF.

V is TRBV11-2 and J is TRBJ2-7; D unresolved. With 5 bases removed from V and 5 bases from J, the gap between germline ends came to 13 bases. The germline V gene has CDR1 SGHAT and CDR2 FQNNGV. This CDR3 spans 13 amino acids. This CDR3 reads CASSPSPVDEQYF. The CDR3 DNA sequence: TGTGCCAGCAGCCCCTCTCCGGTGGACGAGCAGTACTTC. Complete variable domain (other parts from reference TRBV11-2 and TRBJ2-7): EAGVAQSPRYKIIEKRQSVAFWCNPISGHATLYWYQQILGQGPKLLIQFQNNGVVDDSQLPKDRFSAERLKGVDSTLKIQPAKLEDSAVYLCASSPSPVDEQYFGPGTRLTVT.

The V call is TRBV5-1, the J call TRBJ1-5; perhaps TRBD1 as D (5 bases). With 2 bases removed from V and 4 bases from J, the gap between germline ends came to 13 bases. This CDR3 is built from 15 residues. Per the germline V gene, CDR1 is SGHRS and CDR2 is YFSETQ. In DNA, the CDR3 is TGCGCCAGCAGCTTAGGGGAAGGTGGGAATCAGCCCCAGCATTTT. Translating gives CASSLGEGGNQPQHF.

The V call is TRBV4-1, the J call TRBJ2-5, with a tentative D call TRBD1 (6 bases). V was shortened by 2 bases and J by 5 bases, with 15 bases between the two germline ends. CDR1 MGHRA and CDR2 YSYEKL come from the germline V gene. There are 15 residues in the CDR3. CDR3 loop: CASSQRRGLGETQYF. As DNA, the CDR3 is TGCGCCAGCAGCCAAAGAAGGGGGTTAGGGGAGACCCAGTACTTC.

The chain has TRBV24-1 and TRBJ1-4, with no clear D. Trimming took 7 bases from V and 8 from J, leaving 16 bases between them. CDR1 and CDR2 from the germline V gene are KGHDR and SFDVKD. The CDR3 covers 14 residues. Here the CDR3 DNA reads TGTGCCACCAGCGAAGGCGGGTACGGCGAAAAACTGTTTTTT. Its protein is CATSEGGYGEKLFF.

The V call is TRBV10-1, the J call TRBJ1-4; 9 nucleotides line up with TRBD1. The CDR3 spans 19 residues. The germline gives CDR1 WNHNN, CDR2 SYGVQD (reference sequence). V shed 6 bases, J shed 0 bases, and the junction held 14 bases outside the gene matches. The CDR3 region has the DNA TGCGCCAGCAGAACCGGGACAGGGACGTCCTGTGCAACTAATGAAAAACTGTTTTTT. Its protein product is CASRTGTGTSCATNEKLFF.

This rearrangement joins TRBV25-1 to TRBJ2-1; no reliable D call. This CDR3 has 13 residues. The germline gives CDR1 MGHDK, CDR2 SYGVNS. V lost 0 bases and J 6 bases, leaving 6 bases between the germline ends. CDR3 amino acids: CASSEYSPNEQFF. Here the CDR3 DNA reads TGTGCCAGCAGTGAATATAGTCCCAATGAGCAGTTCTTC.

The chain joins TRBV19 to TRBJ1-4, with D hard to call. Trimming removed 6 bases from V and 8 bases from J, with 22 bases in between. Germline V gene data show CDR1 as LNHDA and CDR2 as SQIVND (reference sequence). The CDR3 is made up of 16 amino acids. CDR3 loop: CASRERYSIGGEKLFF. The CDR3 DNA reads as TGTGCCAGTAGAGAAAGATACTCCATCGGCGGCGAAAAACTGTTTTTT.

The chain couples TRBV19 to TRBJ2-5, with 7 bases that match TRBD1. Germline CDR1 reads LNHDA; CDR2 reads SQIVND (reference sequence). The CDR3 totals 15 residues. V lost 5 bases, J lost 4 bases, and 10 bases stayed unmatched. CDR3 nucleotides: TGTGCCAGTAGTGTCCAGACAGGGTTCGGAGAGACCCAGTACTTC. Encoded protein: CASSVQTGFGETQYF.

CDR3 protein: CASSPQGRTEAFF. In DNA, the CDR3 is TGTGCCAGCAGCCCCCAGGGCAGGACTGAAGCTTTCTTT. The chain carries TRBV9 and TRBJ1-1; TRBD1 is a possible D gene (5 bases). Germline CDR1 SGDLS, CDR2 YYNGEE. The CDR3 totals 13 residues. The germline V and J ends were trimmed by 4 bases and 5 bases, with 12 bases remaining between them.

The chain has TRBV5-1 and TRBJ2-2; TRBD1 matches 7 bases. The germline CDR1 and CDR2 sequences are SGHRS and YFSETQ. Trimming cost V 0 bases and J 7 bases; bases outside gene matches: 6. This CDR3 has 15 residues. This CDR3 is CASSLGQTGRGELFF. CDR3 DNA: TGCGCCAGCAGCTTGGGCCAGACAGGGCGCGGGGAGCTGTTTTTT.

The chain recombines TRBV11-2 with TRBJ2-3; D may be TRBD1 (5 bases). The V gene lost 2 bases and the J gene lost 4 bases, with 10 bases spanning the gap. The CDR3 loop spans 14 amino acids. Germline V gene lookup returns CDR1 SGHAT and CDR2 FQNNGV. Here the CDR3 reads CASSLQGLADTQYF. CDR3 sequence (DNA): TGTGCCAGCAGCTTACAGGGTTTAGCAGATACGCAGTATTTT. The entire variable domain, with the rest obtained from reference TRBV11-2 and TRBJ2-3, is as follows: EAGVAQSPRYKIIEKRQSVAFWCNPISGHATLYWYQQILGQGPKLLIQFQNNGVVDDSQLPKDRFSAERLKGVDSTLKIQPAKLEDSAVYLCASSLQGLADTQYFGPGTRLTVL.

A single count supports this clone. The DNA of the CDR3 is TGTGCCAGCAGCCATCGTAGCGGGGGGGCCGGCACAGATACGCAGTATTTT. Translating gives CASSHRSGGAGTDTQYF. The chain recombines TRBV4-2 with TRBJ2-3; 11 bases agree with TRBD2. CDR3 length: 17 residues. The V gene's germline CDR1 is LGHNA and CDR2 YNFKEQ. V lost 3 bases to trimming and J lost 1 base; unmatched junction nucleotides: 6.

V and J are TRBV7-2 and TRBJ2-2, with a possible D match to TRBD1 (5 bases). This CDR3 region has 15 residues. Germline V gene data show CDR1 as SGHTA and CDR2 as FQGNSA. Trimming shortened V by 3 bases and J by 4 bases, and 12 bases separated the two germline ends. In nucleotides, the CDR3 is TGTGCCAGCAGCTTGCTCGGCAGGGTCACCGGGGAGCTGTTTTTT. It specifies CASSLLGRVTGELFF.

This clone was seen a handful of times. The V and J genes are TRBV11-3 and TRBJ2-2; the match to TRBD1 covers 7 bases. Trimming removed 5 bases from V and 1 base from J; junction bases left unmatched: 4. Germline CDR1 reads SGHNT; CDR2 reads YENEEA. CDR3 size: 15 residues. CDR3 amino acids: CASSPDRRNTGELFF. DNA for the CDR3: TGTGCCAGCAGCCCGGACAGGAGGAACACCGGGGAGCTGTTTTTT. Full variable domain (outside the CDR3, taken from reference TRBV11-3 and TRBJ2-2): EAGVVQSPRYKIIEKKQPVAFWCNPISGHNTLYWYLQNLGQGPELLIRYENEEAVDDSQLPKDRFSAERLKGVDSTLKIQPAELGDSAVYLCASSPDRRNTGELFFGEGSRLTVL.

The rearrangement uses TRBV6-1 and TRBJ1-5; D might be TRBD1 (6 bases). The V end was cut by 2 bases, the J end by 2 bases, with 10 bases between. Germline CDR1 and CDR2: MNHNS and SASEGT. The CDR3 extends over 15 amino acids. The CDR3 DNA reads TGTGCCAGCAGTGAAATAGCAGGGGGCAATCAGCCCCAGCATTTT. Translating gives CASSEIAGGNQPQHF.

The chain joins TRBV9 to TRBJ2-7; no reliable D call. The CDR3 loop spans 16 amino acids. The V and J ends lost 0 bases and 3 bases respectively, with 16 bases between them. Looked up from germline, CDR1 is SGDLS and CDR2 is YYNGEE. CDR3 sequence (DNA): TGTGCCAGCAGCGTAGCTTCGTCAGGATATGGCTACGAGCAGTACTTC. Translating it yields CASSVASSGYGYEQYF. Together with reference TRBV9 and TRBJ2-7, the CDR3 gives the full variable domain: DSGVTQTPKHLITATGQRVTLRCSPRSGDLSVYWYQQSLDQGLQFLIQYYNGEERAKGNILERFSAQQFPDLHSELNLSSLELGDSALYFCASSVASSGYGYEQYFGPGTRLTVT.

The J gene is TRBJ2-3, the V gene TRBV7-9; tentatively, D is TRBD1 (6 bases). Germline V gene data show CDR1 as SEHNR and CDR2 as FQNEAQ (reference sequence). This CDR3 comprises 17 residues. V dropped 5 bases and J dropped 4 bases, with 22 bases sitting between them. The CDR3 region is CASSPLLGQGNPDTQYF. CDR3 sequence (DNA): TGTGCCAGCAGCCCACTACTGGGGCAGGGGAATCCAGATACGCAGTATTTT.

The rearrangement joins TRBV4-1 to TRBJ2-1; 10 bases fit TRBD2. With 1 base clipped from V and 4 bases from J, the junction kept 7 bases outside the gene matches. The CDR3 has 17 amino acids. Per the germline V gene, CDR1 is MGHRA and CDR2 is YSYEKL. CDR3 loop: CASSQGSRLAGYNEQFF. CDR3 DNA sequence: TGCGCCAGCAGCCAAGGGTCGCGACTAGCGGGTTACAATGAGCAGTTCTTC.

The DNA of the CDR3 is TGTGCCAGTAGTCCCCGTCGGACAGGTCTTGGAGAGACCCAGTACTTC. It is translated as CASSPRRTGLGETQYF. V is TRBV19 and J is TRBJ2-5, with TRBD1 identical over 7 bases. The CDR3 is made up of 16 amino acids. Germline loops: CDR1 LNHDA, CDR2 SQIVND (reference sequence). V shed 5 bases, J shed 4 bases, and the junction held 13 bases outside the gene matches.

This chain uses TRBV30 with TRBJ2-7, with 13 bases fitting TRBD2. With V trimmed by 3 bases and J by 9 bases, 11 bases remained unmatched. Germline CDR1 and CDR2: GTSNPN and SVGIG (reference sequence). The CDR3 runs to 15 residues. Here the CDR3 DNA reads TGTGCCTGGAGGCAGGGACTAGCGGGATCCTTGGGGCAGTACTTC. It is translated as CAWRQGLAGSLGQYF.

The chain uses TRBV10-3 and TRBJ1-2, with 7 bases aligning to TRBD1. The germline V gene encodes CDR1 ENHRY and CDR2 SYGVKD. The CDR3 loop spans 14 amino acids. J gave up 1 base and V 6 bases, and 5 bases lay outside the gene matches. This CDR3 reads CAIRTGDINYGYTF. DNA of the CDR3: TGTGCCATCAGAACAGGGGATATTAACTATGGCTACACCTTC.

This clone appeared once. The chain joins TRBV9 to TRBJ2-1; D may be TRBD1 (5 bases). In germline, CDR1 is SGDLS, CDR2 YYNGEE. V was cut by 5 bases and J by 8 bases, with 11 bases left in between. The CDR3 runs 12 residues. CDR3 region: CASSSTRDEQFF. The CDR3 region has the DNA TGTGCCAGCAGTTCAACCAGGGATGAGCAGTTCTTC. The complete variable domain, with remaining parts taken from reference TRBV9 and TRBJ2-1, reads DSGVTQTPKHLITATGQRVTLRCSPRSGDLSVYWYQQSLDQGLQFLIQYYNGEERAKGNILERFSAQQFPDLHSELNLSSLELGDSALYFCASSSTRDEQFFGPGTRLTVL.

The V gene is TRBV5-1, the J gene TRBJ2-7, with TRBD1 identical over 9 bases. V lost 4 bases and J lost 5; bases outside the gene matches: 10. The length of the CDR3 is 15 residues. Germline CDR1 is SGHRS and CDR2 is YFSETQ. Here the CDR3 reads CASSHSGTGLNEQYF. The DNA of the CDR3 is TGCGCCAGCAGCCATTCCGGGACAGGGCTAAACGAGCAGTACTTC. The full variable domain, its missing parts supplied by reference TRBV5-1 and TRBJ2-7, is KAGVTQTPRYLIKTRGQQVTLSCSPISGHRSVSWYQQTPGQGLQFLFEYFSETQRNKGNFPGRFSGRQFSNSRSEMNVSTLELGDSALYLCASSHSGTGLNEQYFGPGTRLTVT.

CDR3 nucleotides: TGTGCCAGCAGTTCGTTCGTTTTTGGCTACACCTTC. This sequence encodes CASSSFVFGYTF. This rearrangement joins TRBV12-3 or TRBV12-4 to TRBJ1-2; no clear D gene. Trimming took off 4 bases at V and 7 bases at J, with 10 bases between the two ends. The CDR3 is 12 amino acids.

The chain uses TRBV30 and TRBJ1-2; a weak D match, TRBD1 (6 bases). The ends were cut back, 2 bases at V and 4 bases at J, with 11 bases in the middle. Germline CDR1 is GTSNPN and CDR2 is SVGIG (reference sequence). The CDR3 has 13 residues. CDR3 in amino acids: CAWSKVRGYGYTF. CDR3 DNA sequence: TGTGCCTGGAGTAAGGTCAGGGGCTATGGCTACACCTTC.

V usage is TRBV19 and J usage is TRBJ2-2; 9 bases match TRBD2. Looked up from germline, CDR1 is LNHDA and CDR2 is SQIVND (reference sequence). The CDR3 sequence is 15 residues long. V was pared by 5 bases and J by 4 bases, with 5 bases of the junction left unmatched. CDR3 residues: CASSSGLAGTGELFF. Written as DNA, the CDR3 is TGTGCCAGTAGTTCGGGACTAGCAGGCACCGGGGAGCTGTTTTTT.

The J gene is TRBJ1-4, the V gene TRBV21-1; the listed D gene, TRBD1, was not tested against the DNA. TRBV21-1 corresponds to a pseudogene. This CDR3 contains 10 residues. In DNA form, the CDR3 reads TGTGCCAGCAGCCACAAAAAACTGTTTTTT. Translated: CASSHKKLFF.

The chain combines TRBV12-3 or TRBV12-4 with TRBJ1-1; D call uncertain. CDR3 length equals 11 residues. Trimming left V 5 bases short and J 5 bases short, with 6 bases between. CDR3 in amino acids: CASSPLTEAFF. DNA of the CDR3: TGTGCCAGCAGTCCCCTTACTGAAGCTTTCTTT.